In this sample, the clone carrying this T cell receptor beta chain turned up many times. The antigen is undetermined. This sample was included in a study of metastatic and nonmetastatic thyroid tumors. Study at large: Repertoires from blood and tumor or nodule tissue of malignant and benign thyroid patients were compared.

In the study's own analysis: A classifier of distant metastasis in papillary thyroid cancer was built from CDR3 differences (across clinicopathological groups). TCRdb re-called the PCR reads via MiXCR. The V and J calls were not made by the authors but by TCRdb's processing. The table includes 21,000 or so clones, 15% to 20% detected once. Study-wide results and limits: The reported finding was significantly higher TCR beta diversity in malignant thyroid tumors relative to benign nodules, in blood and tumor.

CDR1 is MDHEN, CDR2 SYDVKM, per germline. Between the trimmed V and J ends, which lost 7 bases and 5 bases, there was a span of 9 bases. This CDR3 has 12 residues. Prior to thyroid surgery, none of the patients had received any treatment. Sequencing was done on a sample of blood. V usage is TRBV28 and J usage is TRBJ2-1; unclear D gene. This clonotype was obtained from a male donor with papillary thyroid cancer or a benign thyroid nodule (not recorded which). Some clones in this sample may be carry-over from other donors' samples. CDR3 sequence reads: CASNSEHNEQFF. The CDR3 bases are TGTGCCAGCAACAGCGAACACAATGAGCAGTTCTTC.